This T cell receptor beta chain was identified during a study of CD8+CD57+ T cells in acquired aplastic anemia. Study overall: Quantities of DNA derived from sorted CD4+ and CD8+ cells averaged roughly 3 ug. Points from the study as a whole: Researchers report that twenty-nine CD8+ CDR3 sequences appeared in both patients and controls.

Those patients picked for sequencing had displayed CD8+CD57+ cell expansion on flow cytometry. The blood sampling took place in patients who had so far received no therapy. This CDR3 is built from 17 residues. After removal of 2 bases from V and 7 bases from J, the junction contained 12 bases not matched to a gene. Germline V CDR1 and CDR2: LGHDT, YNNKEL (reference sequence). Notes on this clonotype: What it recognizes is unknown.

Genomic DNA provided the template from which TCR beta VDJ and CDR3 profiles were obtained. TCRdb used MiXCR to reprocess the reads, holding one entry per CDR3 protein. The data contain hundreds of thousands of distinct CDR3 sequences, around a third of them singletons. The sequence was collected from a human donor with aplastic anemia. Sequencing input: sorted CD4+, CD8+, or CD8+CD57+ T cells (not recorded which) from PBMCs. This chain connects TRBV3-1 to TRBJ2-1; 9 positions match TRBD2. The DNA for the CDR3 is TGTGCCAGCAGCCAACTCACCGGGATAGCGGGAGTGAATGAGCAGTTCTTC. As protein: CASSQLTGIAGVNEQFF.